What follows describes a single T cell receptor beta chain. The donors, nominally healthy at sampling, likely had unrecorded immune exposures. Primers for the PCR totalled 60 Vbeta and 13 Jbeta. Sequencing used immunoSEQ multiplex PCR; TCRdb keeps in-frame clones, though not all of them. The sample has fewer than 150,000 clones, over 65% seen once. These data originate in a study of cytomegalovirus exposure and HLA in healthy donors. The CDR3 is made up of 14 amino acids. The chain links TRBV21-1 to TRBJ1-4. TRBV21-1 is labeled a pseudogene. The sequence derives from a man aged 50-59 years in good health and CMV-seronegative. The sequenced sample consisted of PBMCs. CDR3 region: CASSKEGGNEKLFF. The CDR3 bases are TGTGCCAGCAGCAAGGAGGGAGGAAATGAAAAACTGTTTTTT.